This TCR beta chain was captured by sequencing in a study of blood T cell repertoires in COVID-19. Germline CDR1 and CDR2: SGHTA and FQGNSA. CDR3 length equals 14 residues. V was trimmed by 3 bases and J by 7 bases, leaving 15 bases between them. Libraries were prepared by immunoSEQ multiplex PCR; TCRdb keeps only in-frame clonotypes and omits some of them. The profile shows 120,000 or so clones, nearly 90% of them singletons. The sequence was obtained from a woman in her fifties or sixties with COVID-19, enrolled during active disease. This sequence joins TRBV7-2 and TRBJ1-2; the D gene is possibly TRBD1 (6 bases). The sequenced sample was peripheral blood. This CDR3 is CASSFPGEIFGYTF. The CDR3, as DNA: TGTGCCAGCAGCTTTCCAGGGGAAATATTTGGCTACACCTTC.